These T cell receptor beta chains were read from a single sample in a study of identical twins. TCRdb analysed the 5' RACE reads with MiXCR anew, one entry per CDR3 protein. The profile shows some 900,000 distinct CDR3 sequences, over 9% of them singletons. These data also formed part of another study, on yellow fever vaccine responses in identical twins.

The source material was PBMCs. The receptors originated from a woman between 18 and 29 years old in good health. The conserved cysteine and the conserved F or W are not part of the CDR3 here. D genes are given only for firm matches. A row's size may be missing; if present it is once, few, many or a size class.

CDR3 protein: ASSFLVAKNIQY
V gene: TRBV12-3/TRBV12-4
D gene: -
J gene: TRBJ2-4
clone size: -

CDR3 protein: ASSSGLVFDTQY
V gene: TRBV6-1
D gene: TRBD2
J gene: TRBJ2-3
clone size: many

CDR3 protein: ASNQPGSGGELF
V gene: TRBV6-1
D gene: -
J gene: TRBJ2-2
clone size: -

CDR3 protein: ASSPGLAGGRETQY
V gene: TRBV3-1
D gene: TRBD2
J gene: TRBJ2-5
clone size: many

CDR3 protein: ASSSWGLGRDNEQF
V gene: TRBV5-1
D gene: TRBD2
J gene: TRBJ2-1
clone size: -

CDR3 protein: ASSFSHGYT
V gene: TRBV7-9
D gene: -
J gene: TRBJ1-2
clone size: few

CDR3 protein: ASSPSGGLDEQF
V gene: TRBV6-2/TRBV6-3
D gene: TRBD2
J gene: TRBJ2-1
clone size: -

CDR3 protein: ASSFNSPLH
V gene: TRBV28
D gene: -
J gene: TRBJ1-6
clone size: many

CDR3 protein: ASSNSGAQWETQY
V gene: TRBV28
D gene: TRBD2
J gene: TRBJ2-5
clone size: -

CDR3 protein: ASSSKDGLAGGTGELF
V gene: TRBV5-1
D gene: TRBD2
J gene: TRBJ2-2
clone size: -

CDR3 protein: ASSLQGETSPLH
V gene: TRBV13
D gene: -
J gene: TRBJ1-6
clone size: few

CDR3 protein: ASSHTGTGYGYT
V gene: TRBV28
D gene: -
J gene: TRBJ1-2
clone size: -

CDR3 protein: SARPNTGELF
V gene: TRBV20-1
D gene: -
J gene: TRBJ2-2
clone size: -

CDR3 protein: AISESWSGRSYNEQF
V gene: TRBV10-3
D gene: -
J gene: TRBJ2-1
clone size: -

CDR3 protein: ASSYAGGGYT
V gene: TRBV6-5
D gene: -
J gene: TRBJ1-2
clone size: -

CDR3 protein: ASSQGQDYNEQF
V gene: TRBV7-9
D gene: TRBD1
J gene: TRBJ2-1
clone size: few

CDR3 protein: AGGRPNTGELF
V gene: TRBV6-1
D gene: -
J gene: TRBJ2-2
clone size: few

CDR3 protein: ASSHARRDYYNEQF
V gene: TRBV14
D gene: TRBD2
J gene: TRBJ2-1
clone size: few

CDR3 protein: ASSLRQGRDQPQH
V gene: TRBV12-3/TRBV12-4
D gene: -
J gene: TRBJ1-5
clone size: -

CDR3 protein: ASSKVDGNTGELF
V gene: TRBV2
D gene: -
J gene: TRBJ2-2
clone size: few

CDR3 protein: ASGLIHINSYEQY
V gene: TRBV12-5
D gene: -
J gene: TRBJ2-7
clone size: -

CDR3 protein: ASSLVLVDRANTEAF
V gene: TRBV12-3/TRBV12-4
D gene: TRBD1
J gene: TRBJ1-1
clone size: few

CDR3 protein: ATSRAGNPLGTQY
V gene: TRBV15
D gene: -
J gene: TRBJ2-3
clone size: few

CDR3 protein: ASRLAGGNEQY
V gene: TRBV12-3/TRBV12-4
D gene: TRBD2
J gene: TRBJ2-7
clone size: -

CDR3 protein: ASSQEASPRRTGAADTQY
V gene: TRBV3-1
D gene: -
J gene: TRBJ2-3
clone size: few

CDR3 protein: ASTPTSGSYEQY
V gene: TRBV5-6
D gene: TRBD2
J gene: TRBJ2-7
clone size: -

CDR3 protein: ASSLIAGEVTGELF
V gene: TRBV12-3/TRBV12-4
D gene: TRBD2
J gene: TRBJ2-2
clone size: -

CDR3 protein: ASSGDTSGGGYT
V gene: TRBV12-3/TRBV12-4
D gene: -
J gene: TRBJ1-2
clone size: few

CDR3 protein: ASSASGGTLSNEQF
V gene: TRBV2
D gene: TRBD2
J gene: TRBJ2-1
clone size: -

CDR3 protein: ASSLTSGVQETQY
V gene: TRBV7-6
D gene: -
J gene: TRBJ2-5
clone size: few

CDR3 protein: ASSFRTSGTPETQY
V gene: TRBV13
D gene: TRBD2
J gene: TRBJ2-5
clone size: few

CDR3 protein: ATSPTEYEQF
V gene: TRBV15
D gene: -
J gene: TRBJ2-1
clone size: -

CDR3 protein: SVELAGGRTGELF
V gene: TRBV29-1
D gene: TRBD2
J gene: TRBJ2-2
clone size: -

CDR3 protein: ASTTGPGELF
V gene: TRBV25-1
D gene: -
J gene: TRBJ2-2
clone size: many

CDR3 protein: SVAGGLNSYEQY
V gene: TRBV29-1
D gene: TRBD2
J gene: TRBJ2-7
clone size: few

CDR3 protein: ASSMTSGASYNEQF
V gene: TRBV11-1
D gene: TRBD2
J gene: TRBJ2-1
clone size: many

CDR3 protein: ASGAGVGGYT
V gene: TRBV12-5
D gene: -
J gene: TRBJ1-2
clone size: few

CDR3 protein: ASATGTDTQY
V gene: TRBV5-1
D gene: -
J gene: TRBJ2-3
clone size: many

CDR3 protein: ASSDWPPRSTDTQY
V gene: TRBV6-4
D gene: -
J gene: TRBJ2-3
clone size: few

CDR3 protein: ASSQDPSDRGSNQPQH
V gene: TRBV4-1
D gene: TRBD1
J gene: TRBJ1-5
clone size: -

CDR3 protein: ASSSTSAGPLY
V gene: TRBV11-3
D gene: TRBD2
J gene: TRBJ2-7
clone size: -

CDR3 protein: ASSFGTGVLDTQY
V gene: TRBV11-3
D gene: -
J gene: TRBJ2-3
clone size: -

CDR3 protein: ASSFRDGILDEQY
V gene: TRBV7-8
D gene: -
J gene: TRBJ2-7
clone size: few

CDR3 protein: ASSLGTGGFNQPQH
V gene: TRBV5-1
D gene: TRBD1
J gene: TRBJ1-5
clone size: many

CDR3 protein: ASGSYTGELF
V gene: TRBV12-5
D gene: -
J gene: TRBJ2-2
clone size: few

CDR3 protein: ATSREVTASGANVLT
V gene: TRBV15
D gene: -
J gene: TRBJ2-6
clone size: few

CDR3 protein: ASSLVTTRNNSPLH
V gene: TRBV5-6
D gene: -
J gene: TRBJ1-6
clone size: few

CDR3 protein: ASSLEGAGGPHNEQF
V gene: TRBV11-2
D gene: TRBD2
J gene: TRBJ2-1
clone size: few

CDR3 protein: ASSLGGAGIADTQY
V gene: TRBV12-3/TRBV12-4
D gene: -
J gene: TRBJ2-3
clone size: -

CDR3 protein: SALSGVTDTQY
V gene: TRBV20-1
D gene: TRBD2
J gene: TRBJ2-3
clone size: -

CDR3 protein: ASSLDRGPTYEQY
V gene: TRBV28
D gene: TRBD1
J gene: TRBJ2-7
clone size: few

CDR3 protein: ASSYRGQGSFGVTEAF
V gene: TRBV5-5
D gene: TRBD1
J gene: TRBJ1-1
clone size: many

CDR3 protein: AISAGQGSYEQY
V gene: TRBV10-3
D gene: TRBD1
J gene: TRBJ2-7
clone size: few

CDR3 protein: ASSRTSGSADTQY
V gene: TRBV5-1
D gene: TRBD2
J gene: TRBJ2-3
clone size: few

CDR3 protein: ASSFGTGLGGANVLT
V gene: TRBV12-3/TRBV12-4
D gene: -
J gene: TRBJ2-6
clone size: -

CDR3 protein: ASSPGLRPGELF
V gene: TRBV12-3/TRBV12-4
D gene: TRBD2
J gene: TRBJ2-2
clone size: few

CDR3 protein: SARTSGRGDEQF
V gene: TRBV20-1
D gene: TRBD2
J gene: TRBJ2-1
clone size: many

CDR3 protein: ASSSPRGALYEQY
V gene: TRBV27
D gene: -
J gene: TRBJ2-7
clone size: -

CDR3 protein: SALIGADTQY
V gene: TRBV20-1
D gene: -
J gene: TRBJ2-3
clone size: -